A selection of T cell receptor beta chains follows, all from one sample in a study of T cells in Graves' hyperthyroidism and ophthalmopathy. TCRdb itself ran the multiplex PCR reads through MiXCR, one entry per CDR3 protein. The table records roughly 500,000 distinct CDR3 sequences, approximately 15% of them present only once. The sample taken for sequencing was blood. The receptors shown here come from a woman aged 25 to 39 with Graves' hyperthyroidism that later progressed to Graves' ophthalmopathy. Each CDR3 is given with its conserved first and last residue.

V,CDR3
TRBV30,CASRGWVAGELFF
TRBV6-1,CASQGQGHTEAFF
TRBV7-3,CASSLRGLAGDGPDTQYF
TRBV29-1,CSGRGGSSGNTIYF
TRBV6-2/TRBV6-3,CASSYKGQGSQPQHF
TRBV28,CASSQTSYNYGYTF
TRBV27,CASREGTGVGVNTEAFF
TRBV5-1,CASSSASESSGNTIYF
TRBV15,CATSRDLNGGGSGANVLTF
TRBV28,CASSPGSWARNQPQHF
TRBV28,CASAGGHEKLFF
TRBV19,CASTEEYEDTQYF
TRBV28,CASSGTGGTGNTIYF
TRBV27,CASSSTVGLTDTQYF
TRBV7-3,CASSLQGAPHNEQFF
TRBV5-4,CASSLPDRGNYGYTF
TRBV25-1,CASSEYSGGSYEQYF
TRBV6-5,CASSYSIAGGGSYEQYF
TRBV2,CASSVSPRIEQYF
TRBV30,CAWSVANSPLHF
TRBV11-2,CASSLEISGNGLAKNIQYF
TRBV3-1,CASSQDTSGGREQYF
TRBV2,CASSEWGQLNQPQHF
TRBV27,CASRPEERVRELFF
TRBV2,CASSERQSAGNTIYF
TRBV5-1,CASSLTTGASRSEQFF
TRBV25-1,CASTSLVVTGELFF
TRBV12-3/TRBV12-4,CASSLIGGRMAFF
TRBV7-8,CASNDQGFGTDTQYF
TRBV5-1,CASSLVSSGNVETQYF
TRBV14,CASSQGQVKNTEAFF
TRBV7-9,CASSLGASNEKLFF
TRBV19,CASSDRGGVVGADTQYF
TRBV11-3,CASSSGDVFSRNSPLHF
TRBV9,CASSVTGGSEAFF
TRBV20-1,CSATLAGTGGSLQPQHF
TRBV5-4,CASSLVDSYGYTF
TRBV7-3,CASSLVKTIAGERPNEQFF
TRBV6-2/TRBV6-3,CASSRLKNIQYF
TRBV12-3/TRBV12-4,CASSLGPEQYF
TRBV20-1,CSARYGGGREAFF
TRBV30,CASIHGIGEKLFF
TRBV27,CASSLSNLAGGPRDTQYF
TRBV30,CAWSSTRGDTQYF
TRBV6-2/TRBV6-3,CASSLGSGKFF
TRBV7-2,CASSPVKKSGELFF
TRBV30,CAWSEGIGEQFF
TRBV7-2,CASSLGPPRRTDTQYF
TRBV9,CASSVGTGDYGYTF
TRBV12-5,CASGLGGGQETQYF
TRBV6-2/TRBV6-3,CASRDPGSGQYF
TRBV27,CASSADRVHQPQHF
TRBV28,CASSLKQGFDEQYF
TRBV6-2/TRBV6-3,CASSYRTGTTNYGYTF
TRBV29-1,CSVGSGGQNYGYTF